The 15 T cell receptor beta chains below come from one sample, sequenced in a study of early T cells in non-severe SARS-CoV-2 infection. MiXCR was run by TCRdb on the 5' RACE reads, yielding one entry per CDR3 protein. Of roughly 64,000 distinct CDR3 sequences listed, around 13% were seen once; the top ten hold roughly 4.2%. The material sequenced was whole blood. These receptors were obtained from an adult who was a healthcare worker with PCR-confirmed SARS-CoV-2 infection or an uninfected control (not recorded which).

Remarks on this clonotype: The germline gene is not matched at one end of the junction; a read error may be the cause. The chain recombines TRBV12-3 or TRBV12-4 with TRBJ2-1; D possibly matches TRBD1 or TRBD2 (5 bases each). The CDR3 has 15 residues. The CDR3 loop reads CTSSYRGQGYNEQFF. The CDR3, as DNA: TGTACCAGCAGTTACCGGGGCCAGGGCTACAATGAGCAGTTCTTC.

This clonotype was picked up one time. V is TRBV6-2 or TRBV6-3 and J is TRBJ1-5; D is ambiguous. The CDR3 is 13 amino acids. Deletions cut 5 bases from V and 7 bases from J, with 12 bases between. The germline V gene encodes CDR1 MNHEY and CDR2 SVGEGT. CDR3 nucleotides: TGTGCCAGCAGTCCGAGAAGTAGGCAGCCCCAGCATTTT. It specifies CASSPRSRQPQHF.

Of note for this clonotype: The junction departs from the called germline gene at one end, perhaps through a read error. The chain carries TRBV7-9 and TRBJ2-5, with D tentatively TRBD1 (5 bases). This CDR3 has 13 residues. CDR1 is SEHNR, CDR2 FQNEAQ, per germline (reference sequence). The CDR3 DNA sequence: TGTGCCACCAGCCCGACAGACCAAGAGACCCAGTACTTC. This gives the protein CATSPTDQETQYF.

The CDR3 sequence is CASSYQGDQYF. CDR3 coding DNA: TGTGCCAGCAGCTACCAGGGGGACCAGTACTTC. The rearrangement joins TRBV7-9 to TRBJ2-5; 7 bases agree with TRBD1. Per the germline V gene, CDR1 is SEHNR and CDR2 is FQNEAQ (reference sequence). The V segment lost 4 bases and the J segment 10 bases; nucleotides outside the gene matches: 3. This CDR3 has 11 amino acids.

The V gene is TRBV29-1, the J gene TRBJ2-1, with a possible D match to TRBD2 (6 bases). CDR1 SQVTM and CDR2 ANQGSEA come from the germline V gene. The CDR3 has 16 amino acids. The V end lost 7 bases, the J end lost 0 bases, and 19 bases lay between the germline ends. CDR3 DNA: TGCAGCGGCGGGGCGCAGCCCAGAGGCTCCTACAATGAGCAGTTCTTC. Protein sequence: CSGGAQPRGSYNEQFF.

J is TRBJ2-5 and V is TRBV5-1, with TRBD2 matching 7 bases. Germline values: CDR1 SGHRS, CDR2 YFSETQ. J lost 5 bases, V lost 4 bases, and 5 bases had no gene match. The CDR3 covers 13 residues. The CDR3: CASSQRGSETQYF. The CDR3 nucleotides read TGCGCCAGCAGCCAGCGGGGCTCGGAGACCCAGTACTTC. Supplemented by reference TRBV5-1 and TRBJ2-5, the full variable domain reads KAGVTQTPRYLIKTRGQQVTLSCSPISGHRSVSWYQQTPGQGLQFLFEYFSETQRNKGNFPGRFSGRQFSNSRSEMNVSTLELGDSALYLCASSQRGSETQYFGPGTRLLVL.

A few counts support this clonotype. The chain combines TRBV7-2 with TRBJ1-1; no firm D call. The CDR3 runs 14 residues. Germline CDR1 is SGHTA and CDR2 is FQGNSA. Trimming stripped 1 base from V and 11 bases from J, with 17 bases between. CDR3 sequence reads: CASSLGHSNREAFF. The DNA of the CDR3 is TGTGCCAGCAGCTTAGGACACTCGAACCGGGAGGCTTTCTTT.

The chain couples TRBV11-2 to TRBJ1-3; TRBD1 might be the D (5 bases). V lost 5 bases to trimming and J lost 0 bases, with 11 bases between them. CDR1 and CDR2 (germline): SGHAT, FQNNGV. This CDR3 has 15 residues. CDR3 protein: CASSIKGFSGNTIYF. CDR3 sequence (DNA): TGTGCCAGCAGCATCAAGGGGTTCTCTGGAAACACCATATATTTT. The variable domain in full, completed from reference TRBV11-2 and TRBJ1-3, reads EAGVAQSPRYKIIEKRQSVAFWCNPISGHATLYWYQQILGQGPKLLIQFQNNGVVDDSQLPKDRFSAERLKGVDSTLKIQPAKLEDSAVYLCASSIKGFSGNTIYFGEGSWLTVV.

The gene calls are TRBV6-4 and TRBJ2-3, with 7 bases aligning to TRBD2. Germline CDR1 is MRHNA and CDR2 is SNTAGT. The CDR3 is 16 residues long. Trimming removed 2 bases from V and 2 bases from J; junction bases left unmatched: 7. CDR3 coding DNA: TGTGCCAGCAGTGACGGCGGGCTAGCGGACACAGATACGCAGTATTTT. Its translation is CASSDGGLADTDTQYF.

Only a few counts were recorded for this clonotype. The chain couples TRBV28 to TRBJ2-7, with D maybe TRBD2 (5 bases). The germline V and J ends were trimmed by 5 bases and 9 bases, with 17 bases remaining between them. This CDR3 has 13 residues. The germline CDR1 and CDR2 sequences are MDHEN and SYDVKM. CDR3 DNA sequence: TGTGCCAGCAGTCCAAATGTCCCGGGGTCGCAGTACTTC. Amino acids: CASSPNVPGSQYF.

This clonotype was observed many times. The V call is TRBV5-1, the J call TRBJ1-1; D not resolved. The germline gives CDR1 SGHRS, CDR2 YFSETQ. This CDR3 is built from 13 residues. V lost 0 bases to trimming and J lost 1 base, with 4 bases between them. CDR3 nucleotide sequence: TGCGCCAGCAGCTTGGAGGCGAACACTGAAGCTTTCTTT. Its protein product is CASSLEANTEAFF.

This clonotype was found many times. This sequence joins TRBV20-1 and TRBJ2-1; 8 nucleotides align to TRBD1. The CDR3 loop spans 14 amino acids. In germline, CDR1 is DFQATT, CDR2 SNEGSKA (reference sequence). V was clipped by 5 bases and J by 2 bases; unmatched bases: 5. In nucleotides, the CDR3 is TGCAGTGCTCTCAGGGGGCTACCCTACAATGAGCAGTTCTTC. Its translation is CSALRGLPYNEQFF.

The CDR3 bases are TGCGCCAGCAGCCTAGGGACGGGCCTTACCGGGGAGCTGTTTTTT. It codes for CASSLGTGLTGELFF. This rearrangement joins TRBV5-1 to TRBJ2-2; D is tentatively TRBD1 or TRBD2 (5 bases each). This CDR3 has 15 residues. The V end was cut by 4 bases, the J end by 5 bases, with 15 bases between. Germline loops: CDR1 SGHRS, CDR2 YFSETQ.

In its sample, this clonotype was seen a few times. The chain carries TRBV20-1 and TRBJ2-1; D is perhaps TRBD2 (6 bases). Trimming removed 1 base from V and 2 bases from J, with 18 bases in between. Per germline, CDR1 DFQATT and CDR2 SNEGSKA (reference sequence). The CDR3 consists of 17 residues. The CDR3 nucleotides read TGCAGTGCTAGAGGCGTTGGGCGGGGAGAAACCTACAATGAGCAGTTCTTC. The encoded protein is CSARGVGRGETYNEQFF.

This clonotype was counted many times. This sequence joins TRBV7-8 and TRBJ1-1, with D possibly matching TRBD1 (6 bases). The CDR3 loop spans 12 amino acids. Germline values: CDR1 SGHVS, CDR2 FQNEAQ. V was cut by 5 bases and J by 7 bases, with 11 bases left in between. The CDR3 nucleotides read TGTGCCAGCAGCAGGGGGATCAGTGAAGCTTTCTTT. It encodes CASSRGISEAFF.